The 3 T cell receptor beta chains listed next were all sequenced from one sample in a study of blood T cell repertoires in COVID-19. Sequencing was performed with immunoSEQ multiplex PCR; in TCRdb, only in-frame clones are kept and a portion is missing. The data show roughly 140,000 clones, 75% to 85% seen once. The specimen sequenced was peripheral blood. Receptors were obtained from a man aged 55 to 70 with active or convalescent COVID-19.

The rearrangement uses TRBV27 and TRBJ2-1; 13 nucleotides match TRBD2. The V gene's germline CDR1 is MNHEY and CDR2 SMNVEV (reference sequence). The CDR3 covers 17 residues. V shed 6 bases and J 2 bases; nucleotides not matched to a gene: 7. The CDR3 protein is CASSPTGTSGTYNEQFF. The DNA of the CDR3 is TGTGCCAGCAGCCCGACCGGGACTAGCGGGACCTACAATGAGCAGTTCTTC.

In DNA, the CDR3 is TGTGCCAGCTTCGACAGGGGAAAAGGTGAGCAGTTCTTC. Its protein is CASFDRGKGEQFF. This rearrangement joins TRBV6-5 to TRBJ2-1; 8 bases agree with TRBD1. CDR1 is MNHEY and CDR2 is SVGAGI in the germline V gene. V trimming: 8 bases; J trimming: 9 bases; junction bases outside the gene matches: 9. The CDR3 contains 13 residues.

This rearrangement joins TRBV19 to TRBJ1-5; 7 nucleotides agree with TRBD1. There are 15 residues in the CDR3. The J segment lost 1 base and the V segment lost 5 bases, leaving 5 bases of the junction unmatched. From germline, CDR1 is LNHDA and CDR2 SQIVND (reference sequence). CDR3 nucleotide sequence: TGTGCCAGTAGTTACCGACAGGGAAGCAATCAGCCCCAGCATTTT. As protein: CASSYRQGSNQPQHF. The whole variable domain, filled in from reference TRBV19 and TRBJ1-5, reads DGGITQSPKYLFRKEGQNVTLSCEQNLNHDAMYWYRQDPGQGLRLIYYSQIVNDFQKGDIAEGYSVSREKKESFPLTVTSAQKNPTAFYLCASSYRQGSNQPQHFGDGTRLSIL.